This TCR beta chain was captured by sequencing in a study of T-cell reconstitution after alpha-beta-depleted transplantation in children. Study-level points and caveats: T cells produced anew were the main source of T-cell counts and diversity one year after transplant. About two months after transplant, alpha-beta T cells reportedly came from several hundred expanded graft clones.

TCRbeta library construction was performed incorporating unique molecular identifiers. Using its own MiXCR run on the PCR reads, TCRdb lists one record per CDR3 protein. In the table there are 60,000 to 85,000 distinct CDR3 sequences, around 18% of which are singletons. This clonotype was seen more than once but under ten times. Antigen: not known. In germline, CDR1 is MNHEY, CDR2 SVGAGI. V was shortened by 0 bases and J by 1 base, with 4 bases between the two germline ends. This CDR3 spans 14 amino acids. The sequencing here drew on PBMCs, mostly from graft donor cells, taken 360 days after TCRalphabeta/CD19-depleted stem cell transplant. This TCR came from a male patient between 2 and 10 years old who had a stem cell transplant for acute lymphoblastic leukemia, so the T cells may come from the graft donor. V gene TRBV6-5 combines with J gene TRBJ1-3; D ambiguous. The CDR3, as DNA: TGTGCCAGCAGTTACTCGAGATCTGGAAACACCATATATTTT. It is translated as CASSYSRSGNTIYF.